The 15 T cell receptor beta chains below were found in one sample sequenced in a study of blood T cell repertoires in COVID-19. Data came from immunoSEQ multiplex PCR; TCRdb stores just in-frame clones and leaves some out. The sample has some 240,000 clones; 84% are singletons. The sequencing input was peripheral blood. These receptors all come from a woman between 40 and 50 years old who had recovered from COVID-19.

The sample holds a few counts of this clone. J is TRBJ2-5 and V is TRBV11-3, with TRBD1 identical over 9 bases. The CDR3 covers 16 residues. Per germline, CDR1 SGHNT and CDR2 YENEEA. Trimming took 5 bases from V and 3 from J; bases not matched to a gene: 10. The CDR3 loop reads CASSPVWTGEKETQYF. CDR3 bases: TGTGCCAGCAGCCCCGTATGGACAGGGGAGAAAGAGACCCAGTACTTC. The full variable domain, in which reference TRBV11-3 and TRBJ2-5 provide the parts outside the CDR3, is EAGVVQSPRYKIIEKKQPVAFWCNPISGHNTLYWYLQNLGQGPELLIRYENEEAVDDSQLPKDRFSAERLKGVDSTLKIQPAELGDSAVYLCASSPVWTGEKETQYFGPGTRLLVL.

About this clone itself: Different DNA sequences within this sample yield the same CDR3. CDR3 loop: CASSFGRGQETQYF. In nucleotides, the CDR3 is TGCGCCAGCAGCTTCGGCAGGGGGCAAGAGACCCAGTACTTC. J is TRBJ2-5 and V is TRBV5-1, with TRBD1 matching 7 bases. CDR1 and CDR2 (germline): SGHRS, YFSETQ. This CDR3 is 14 amino acids long. V trimming: 2 bases; J trimming: 2 bases; junction bases outside the gene matches: 3.

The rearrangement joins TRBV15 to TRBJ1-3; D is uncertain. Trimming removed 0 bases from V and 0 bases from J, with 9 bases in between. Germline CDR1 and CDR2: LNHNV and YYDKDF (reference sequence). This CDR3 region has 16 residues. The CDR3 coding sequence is TGTGCCACCAGCAGAGATTCGGGGAGCTCTGGAAACACCATATATTTT. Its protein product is CATSRDSGSSGNTIYF.

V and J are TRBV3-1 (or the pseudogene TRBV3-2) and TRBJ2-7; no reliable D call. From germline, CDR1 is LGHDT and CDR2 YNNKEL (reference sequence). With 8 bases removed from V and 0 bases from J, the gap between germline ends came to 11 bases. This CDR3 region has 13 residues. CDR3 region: CASRPGASYEQYF. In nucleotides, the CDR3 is TGTGCCAGCCGACCAGGTGCCTCCTACGAGCAGTACTTC.

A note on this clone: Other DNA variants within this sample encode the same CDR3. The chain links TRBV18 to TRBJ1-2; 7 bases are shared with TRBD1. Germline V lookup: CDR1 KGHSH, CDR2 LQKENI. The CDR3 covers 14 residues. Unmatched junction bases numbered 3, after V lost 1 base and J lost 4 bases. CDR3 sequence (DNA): TGTGCCAGCTCACCACAGGGACAGTCCTATGGCTACACCTTC. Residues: CASSPQGQSYGYTF.

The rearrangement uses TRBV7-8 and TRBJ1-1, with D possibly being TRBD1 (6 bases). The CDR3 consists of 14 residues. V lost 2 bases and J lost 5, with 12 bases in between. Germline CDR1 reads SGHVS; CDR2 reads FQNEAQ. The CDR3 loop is CASSLKQGRTEAFF. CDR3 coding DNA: TGTGCCAGCAGCTTAAAACAGGGTAGGACTGAAGCTTTCTTT. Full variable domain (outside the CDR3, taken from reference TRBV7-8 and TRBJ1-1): GAGVSQSPRYKVAKRGQDVALRCDPISGHVSLFWYQQALGQGPEFLTYFQNEAQLDKSGLPSDRFFAERPEGSVSTLKIQRTQQEDSAVYLCASSLKQGRTEAFFGQGTRLTVV.

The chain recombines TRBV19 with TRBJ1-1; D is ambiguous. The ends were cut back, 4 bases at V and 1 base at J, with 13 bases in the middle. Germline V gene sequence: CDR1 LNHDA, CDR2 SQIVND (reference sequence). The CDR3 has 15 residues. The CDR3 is CASSSVSPSNTEAFF. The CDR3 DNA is TGTGCCAGTAGTAGTGTTAGTCCTTCGAACACTGAAGCTTTCTTT.

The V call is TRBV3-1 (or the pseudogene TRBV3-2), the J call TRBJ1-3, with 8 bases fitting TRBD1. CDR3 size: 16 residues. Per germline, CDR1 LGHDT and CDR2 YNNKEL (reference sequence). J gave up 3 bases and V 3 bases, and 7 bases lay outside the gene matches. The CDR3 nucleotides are TGTGCCAGCAGCCAGGATAGGACAGGGAGTGGAAACACCATATATTTT. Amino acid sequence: CASSQDRTGSGNTIYF.

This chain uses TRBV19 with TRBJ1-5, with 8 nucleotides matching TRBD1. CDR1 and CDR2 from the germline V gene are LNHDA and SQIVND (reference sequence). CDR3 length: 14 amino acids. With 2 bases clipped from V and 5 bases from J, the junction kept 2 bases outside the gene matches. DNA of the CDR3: TGTGCCAGTAGTATACAGGGGGCCGATCAGCCCCAGCATTTT. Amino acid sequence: CASSIQGADQPQHF.

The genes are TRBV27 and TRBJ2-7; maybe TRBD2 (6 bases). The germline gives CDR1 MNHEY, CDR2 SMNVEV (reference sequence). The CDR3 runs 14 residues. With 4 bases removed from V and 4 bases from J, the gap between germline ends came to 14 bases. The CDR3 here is CASSYQGGVYEQYF. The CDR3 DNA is TGTGCCAGCAGTTATCAGGGAGGAGTGTACGAGCAGTACTTC.

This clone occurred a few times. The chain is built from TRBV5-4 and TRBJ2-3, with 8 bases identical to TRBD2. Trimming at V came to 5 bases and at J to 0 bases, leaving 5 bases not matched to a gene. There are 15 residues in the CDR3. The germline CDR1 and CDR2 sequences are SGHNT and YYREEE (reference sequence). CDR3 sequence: CASRPGGGSTDTQYF. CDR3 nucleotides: TGTGCCAGCAGACCGGGGGGGGGTAGCACAGATACGCAGTATTTT.

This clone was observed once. CDR3: CAISESSGGAEQYF. CDR3 in DNA: TGTGCCATCAGTGAGTCTAGCGGGGGAGCCGAGCAGTACTTC. The chain joins TRBV10-3 to TRBJ2-7; 9 bases map to TRBD2. The CDR3 is 14 amino acids. Unmatched junction bases numbered 3, after V lost 0 bases and J lost 6 bases. CDR1 and CDR2 (germline): ENHRY, SYGVKD.

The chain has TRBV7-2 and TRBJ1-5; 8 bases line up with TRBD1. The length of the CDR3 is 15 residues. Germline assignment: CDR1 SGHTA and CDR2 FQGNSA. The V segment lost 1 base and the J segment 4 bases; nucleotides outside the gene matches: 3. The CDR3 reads CASSLVTGGNQPQHF. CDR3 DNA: TGTGCCAGCAGCTTAGTAACAGGGGGGAATCAGCCCCAGCATTTT.

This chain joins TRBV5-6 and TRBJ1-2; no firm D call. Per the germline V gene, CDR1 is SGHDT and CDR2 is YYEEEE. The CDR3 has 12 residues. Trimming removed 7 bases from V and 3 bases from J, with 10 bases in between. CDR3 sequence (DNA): TGTGCCAGCGGAGGGTTTGACTATGGCTACACCTTC. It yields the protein CASGGFDYGYTF.

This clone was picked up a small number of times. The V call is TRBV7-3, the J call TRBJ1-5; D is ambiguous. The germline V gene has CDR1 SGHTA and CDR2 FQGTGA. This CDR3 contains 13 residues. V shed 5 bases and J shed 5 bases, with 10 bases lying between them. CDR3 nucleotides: TGTGCCAGCAGCCCGACGGCGGATCAGCCCCAGCATTTT. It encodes CASSPTADQPQHF.